What follows are 23 T cell receptor beta chains derived from one specimen sequenced in a study of blood T cell repertoires in COVID-19. Data came from immunoSEQ multiplex PCR; TCRdb stores just in-frame clones and leaves some out. The top ten clones hold roughly 4% of a sample with 120,000 to 150,000 clones, about 86% of them seen once. Source material: peripheral blood. Source of these receptors: a woman aged 35 to 49 with acute or convalescent COVID-19.

This clone has only one observation. The rearrangement links TRBV27 to TRBJ1-6; no firm D call. Germline V lookup: CDR1 MNHEY, CDR2 SMNVEV (reference sequence). The CDR3 totals 14 residues. V lost 7 bases to trimming and J lost 10 bases, with 17 bases between them. DNA of the CDR3: TGTGCCAGCAAAGAAACGGCAGGCGTCTCACCCCTCCACTTT. It is translated as CASKETAGVSPLHF.

This clone has only a few counts. The chain couples TRBV13 to TRBJ1-2; maybe TRBD1 (5 bases). CDR1 is PRHDT, CDR2 FYEKMQ, per germline (reference sequence). Trimming left V 5 bases short and J 0 bases short, with 13 bases between. This CDR3 is built from 15 residues. The CDR3 bases are TGTGCCAGCAGCACCTCGACAGTGTCTAACTATGGCTACACCTTC. Protein product: CASSTSTVSNYGYTF.

The chain uses TRBV4-2 and TRBJ1-2; the D gene is possibly TRBD1 (5 bases). Trimming left V 1 base short and J 2 bases short, with 11 bases between. The CDR3 has 15 amino acids. Germline CDR1 LGHNA, CDR2 YNFKEQ. The chain's CDR3 is CASSQGARDNYGYTF. The DNA for the CDR3 is TGTGCCAGCAGCCAAGGTGCGCGGGACAACTATGGCTACACCTTC.

In this sample, this clone turned up once. For the CDR3, the DNA is TGTGCCAGCAGTTTGTTTCCGGGGACCTACGAGCAGTACTTC. Amino acid sequence: CASSLFPGTYEQYF. The chain joins TRBV27 to TRBJ2-7; possible D gene TRBD2, 5 bases. Germline V gene sequence: CDR1 MNHEY, CDR2 SMNVEV (reference sequence). Between the trimmed V and J ends, which lost 3 bases and 2 bases, there was a span of 11 bases. The CDR3 extends over 14 amino acids.

In regard to this clone: The sample has other DNA sequences that encode this CDR3 too. The rearrangement uses TRBV24-1 and TRBJ2-7, with TRBD1 matching 8 bases. The CDR3 covers 15 residues. After removal of 7 bases from V and 1 base from J, the junction contained 8 bases not matched to a gene. Germline V gene sequence: CDR1 KGHDR, CDR2 SFDVKD. CDR3: CATSAGTGRSYEQYF. Written as DNA, the CDR3 is TGTGCCACCAGCGCCGGGACAGGCAGATCCTACGAGCAGTACTTC.

V usage is TRBV5-1 and J usage is TRBJ1-2; 9 bases are shared with TRBD1. The V gene end was trimmed by 5 bases and the J gene end by 3 bases; junction bases not matched to a gene: 17. The V gene's germline CDR1 is SGHRS and CDR2 YFSETQ. CDR3 size: 18 residues. The CDR3 spells CASRPTYRDRELYYGYTF. For the CDR3, the DNA is TGCGCCAGCAGACCGACGTACCGGGACAGGGAACTATACTATGGCTACACCTTC.

The chain combines TRBV5-1 with TRBJ2-3, with D possibly matching TRBD2 (6 bases). The CDR3 totals 15 residues. Germline V gene sequence: CDR1 SGHRS, CDR2 YFSETQ. Deletions cut 2 bases from V and 7 bases from J, with 17 bases between. DNA of the CDR3: TGCGCCAGCAGCTTTCCAACGAGGGGAGGAAATACGCAGTATTTT. Protein: CASSFPTRGGNTQYF.

The chain joins TRBV18 to TRBJ2-3; TRBD2 matches 8 bases. There are 16 residues in the CDR3. Trimming at V came to 3 bases and at J to 0 bases, leaving 5 bases not matched to a gene. From germline, CDR1 is KGHSH and CDR2 LQKENI. The CDR3: CASSPLAGTSTDTQYF. For the CDR3, the DNA is TGTGCCAGCTCACCCCTAGCGGGTACTAGCACAGATACGCAGTATTTT.

This sequence joins TRBV7-9 and TRBJ2-7; tentative D call: TRBD2 (6 bases). The germline V gene has CDR1 SEHNR and CDR2 FQNEAQ (reference sequence). The CDR3 loop spans 16 amino acids. Trimming shortened V by 5 bases and J by 0 bases, and 17 bases separated the two germline ends. This CDR3 reads CASSPREAGSSYEQYF. The CDR3 DNA follows: TGTGCCAGCAGCCCGAGGGAGGCAGGGAGCTCCTACGAGCAGTACTTC.

V is TRBV7-8 and J is TRBJ1-5; D ambiguous. The CDR3 runs to 15 residues. Germline assignment: CDR1 SGHVS and CDR2 FQNEAQ. The V end lost 0 bases, the J end lost 0 bases, and 6 bases lay between the germline ends. The CDR3 nucleotides read TGTGCCAGCAGCTTAGCACGGTATAGCAATCAGCCCCAGCATTTT. Its protein product is CASSLARYSNQPQHF.

The V gene is TRBV7-2, the J gene TRBJ1-1; 10 nucleotides match TRBD1. The junction had 14 bases not matched to a gene; V was cut back by 3 bases and J by 4 bases. The CDR3 contains 18 residues. CDR1 SGHTA and CDR2 FQGNSA come from the germline V gene. CDR3 bases: TGTGCCAGCAGCTTTAGGTGGGCGGGACAGGGGCCAGGCACTGAAGCTTTCTTT. This sequence encodes CASSFRWAGQGPGTEAFF.

This rearrangement joins TRBV5-4 to TRBJ2-7; D is unresolved. The germline V gene has CDR1 SGHNT and CDR2 YYREEE (reference sequence). The CDR3 spans 14 residues. Trimming removed 2 bases from V and 3 bases from J, with 12 bases in between. CDR3 bases: TGTGCCAGCAGCTTTGACTCCCTTCTCTACGAGCAGTACTTC. Protein sequence: CASSFDSLLYEQYF.

V and J are TRBV19 and TRBJ2-2, with TRBD1 identical over 8 bases. V was clipped by 1 base and J by 6 bases; unmatched bases: 7. The CDR3 totals 16 residues. Germline V CDR1 and CDR2: LNHDA, SQIVND (reference sequence). Here the CDR3 reads CASSIGTGLISGELFF. CDR3 nucleotide sequence: TGTGCCAGTAGTATAGGGACAGGGTTGATCTCCGGGGAGCTGTTTTTT.

The chain employs TRBV10-3 and TRBJ2-1; D is perhaps TRBD2 (5 bases). The CDR3 spans 13 residues. V was cut by 5 bases and J by 5 bases, with 10 bases left in between. The germline gives CDR1 ENHRY, CDR2 SYGVKD. The CDR3 DNA sequence: TGTGCCATCAGTCCCCCCGGGAACAATGAGCAGTTCTTC. Its translation is CAISPPGNNEQFF.

This clone was found once. The chain links TRBV5-6 to TRBJ1-4; D call uncertain. The CDR3 spans 16 residues. V lost 3 bases and J 7 bases, leaving 19 bases between the germline ends. Germline assignment: CDR1 SGHDT and CDR2 YYEEEE. CDR3 bases: TGTGCCAGCAGCTGGGCAGGAAAAAGGCCTCGTGAAAAACTGTTTTTT. As protein: CASSWAGKRPREKLFF.

The V and J genes are TRBV3-1 (or the pseudogene TRBV3-2) and TRBJ1-6, with D perhaps TRBD1 (6 bases). Trimming removed 5 bases from V and 4 bases from J, with 12 bases in between. CDR3 length equals 15 residues. CDR1 is LGHDT, CDR2 YNNKEL, per germline (reference sequence). CDR3 loop: CASSSRTVYNSPLHF. Written as DNA, the CDR3 is TGTGCCAGCAGCTCTCGGACAGTTTATAATTCACCCCTCCACTTT.

The chain couples TRBV7-9 to TRBJ2-1; D gene unclear. This CDR3 comprises 16 residues. V was cut by 3 bases and J by 0 bases, with 12 bases left in between. Germline V lookup: CDR1 SEHNR, CDR2 FQNEAQ (reference sequence). CDR3 region: CASSLMRPSSYNEQFF. The CDR3 nucleotides are TGTGCCAGCAGCTTGATGAGGCCTAGCTCCTACAATGAGCAGTTCTTC.

V usage is TRBV5-1 and J usage is TRBJ2-7, with 8 bases identical to TRBD2. J lost 6 bases, V lost 7 bases, and 15 bases had no gene match. This CDR3 region has 15 residues. CDR1 SGHRS and CDR2 YFSETQ come from the germline V gene. DNA for the CDR3: TGCGCCAGCTCCCCGGGGGACGGGAGGGATGGCGAGCAGTACTTC. Translating gives CASSPGDGRDGEQYF.

The chain links TRBV10-3 to TRBJ1-5; D is possibly TRBD1 (5 bases). CDR3 length: 13 amino acids. V lost 3 bases, J lost 5 bases, and 8 bases lay in between. CDR1 is ENHRY, CDR2 SYGVKD, per germline. The CDR3 nucleotides are TGTGCCATCAGTGATTCGGGGGATCAGCCCCAGCATTTT. Translation: CAISDSGDQPQHF.

This clone was counted once. This chain uses TRBV27 with TRBJ1-2, with 7 bases fitting TRBD1. The CDR3 is made up of 14 amino acids. Germline assignment: CDR1 MNHEY and CDR2 SMNVEV (reference sequence). J gave up 4 bases and V 6 bases, and 8 bases lay outside the gene matches. The CDR3 nucleotides read TGTGCCAGCAGCCCCCAGACAGGGTTCTATGGCTACACCTTC. Translated, it gives CASSPQTGFYGYTF.

The rearrangement joins TRBV6-2 or TRBV6-3 to TRBJ2-3, with 13 bases that match TRBD2. This CDR3 comprises 15 residues. With V trimmed by 4 bases and J by 4 bases, 2 bases remained unmatched. In germline, CDR1 is MNHEY, CDR2 SVGEGT. CDR3 amino acids: CASSWTSGRADTQYF. The CDR3, as DNA: TGTGCCAGCAGTTGGACTAGCGGGAGAGCAGATACGCAGTATTTT.

This chain links TRBV28 with TRBJ1-5; D gene unclear. This CDR3 is 15 amino acids long. Germline CDR1 is MDHEN and CDR2 is SYDVKM. Trimming took 3 bases from V and 3 from J, leaving 12 bases between them. CDR3 nucleotides: TGTGCCAGCAGTTTGGATCAGGTGAACAATCAGCCCCAGCATTTT. It codes for CASSLDQVNNQPQHF.

The chain is built from TRBV7-2 and TRBJ1-1; no clear D. This CDR3 is 13 amino acids long. V lost 5 bases to trimming and J lost 3 bases, with 10 bases between them. CDR1 is SGHTA and CDR2 is FQGNSA in the germline V gene. The CDR3 protein is CASSVRGHTEAFF. The CDR3 DNA reads as TGTGCCAGCAGCGTCAGAGGGCACACTGAAGCTTTCTTT.